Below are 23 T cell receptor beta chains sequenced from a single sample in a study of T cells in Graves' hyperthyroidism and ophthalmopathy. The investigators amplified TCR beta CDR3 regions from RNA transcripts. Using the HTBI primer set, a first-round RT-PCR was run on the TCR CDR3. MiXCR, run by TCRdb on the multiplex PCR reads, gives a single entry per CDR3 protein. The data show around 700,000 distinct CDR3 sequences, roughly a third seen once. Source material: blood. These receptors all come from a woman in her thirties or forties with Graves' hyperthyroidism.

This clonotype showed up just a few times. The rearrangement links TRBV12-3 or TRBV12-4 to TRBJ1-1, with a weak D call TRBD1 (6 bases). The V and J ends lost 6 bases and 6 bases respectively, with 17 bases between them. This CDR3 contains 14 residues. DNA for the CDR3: TGTGCCAGCAGCCATAACCTAGGACAGTCTGAAGCTTTCTTT. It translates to CASSHNLGQSEAFF.

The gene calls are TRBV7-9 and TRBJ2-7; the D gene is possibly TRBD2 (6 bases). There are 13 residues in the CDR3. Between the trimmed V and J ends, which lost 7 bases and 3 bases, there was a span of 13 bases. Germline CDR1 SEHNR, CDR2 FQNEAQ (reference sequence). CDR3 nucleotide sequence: TGTGCCAGCAACTTCTCCGGGAGCTACGAGCAGTACTTC. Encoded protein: CASNFSGSYEQYF. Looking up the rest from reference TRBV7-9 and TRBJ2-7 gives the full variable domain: DTGVSQNPRHKITKRGQNVTFRCDPISEHNRLYWYRQTLGQGPEFLTYFQNEAQLEKSRLLSDRFSAERPKGSFSTLEIQRTEQGDSAMYLCASNFSGSYEQYFGPGTRLTVT.

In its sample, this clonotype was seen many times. The CDR3 is CASSMGSEETQYF. Written as DNA, the CDR3 is TGTGCCAGTAGTATGGGCAGCGAAGAGACCCAGTACTTC. The rearrangement joins TRBV19 to TRBJ2-5; D is unclear. The CDR3 loop spans 13 amino acids. Germline CDR1 and CDR2: LNHDA and SQIVND (reference sequence). V lost 3 bases, J lost 3 bases, and 8 bases lay in between.

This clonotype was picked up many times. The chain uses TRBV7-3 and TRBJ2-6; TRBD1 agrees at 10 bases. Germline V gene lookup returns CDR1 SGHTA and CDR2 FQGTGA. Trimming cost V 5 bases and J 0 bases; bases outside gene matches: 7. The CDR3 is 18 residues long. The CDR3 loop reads CASSVPGTGDSGANVLTF. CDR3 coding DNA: TGTGCCAGCAGCGTCCCCGGGACAGGGGACTCTGGGGCCAACGTCCTGACTTTC.

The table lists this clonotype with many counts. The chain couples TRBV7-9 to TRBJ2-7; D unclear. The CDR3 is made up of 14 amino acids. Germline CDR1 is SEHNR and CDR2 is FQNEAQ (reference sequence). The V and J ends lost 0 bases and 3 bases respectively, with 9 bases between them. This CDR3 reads CASSLARDNYEQYF. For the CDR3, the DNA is TGTGCCAGCAGCTTAGCGCGTGACAACTACGAGCAGTACTTC.

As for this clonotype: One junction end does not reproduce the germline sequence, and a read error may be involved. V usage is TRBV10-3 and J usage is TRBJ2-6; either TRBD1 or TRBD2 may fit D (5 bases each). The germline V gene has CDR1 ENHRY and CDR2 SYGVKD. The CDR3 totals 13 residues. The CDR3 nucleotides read TGCGCCATCAGTGGTCCCGGGGCCAACATCCTGACTTTC. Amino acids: CAISGPGANILTF.

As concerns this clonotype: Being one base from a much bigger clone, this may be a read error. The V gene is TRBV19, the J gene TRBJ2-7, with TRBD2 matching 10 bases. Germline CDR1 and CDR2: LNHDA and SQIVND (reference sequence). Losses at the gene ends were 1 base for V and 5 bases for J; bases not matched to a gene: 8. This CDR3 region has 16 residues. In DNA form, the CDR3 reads TGTGCCAGTAGTATAGCGGGGAGCGGGAGGGGACACGAGCAGTACTTC. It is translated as CASSIAGSGRGHEQYF.

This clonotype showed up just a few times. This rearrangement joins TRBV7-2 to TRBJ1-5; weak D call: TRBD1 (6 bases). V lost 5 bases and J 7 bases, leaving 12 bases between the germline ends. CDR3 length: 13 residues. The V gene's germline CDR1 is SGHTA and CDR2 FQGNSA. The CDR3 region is CASSADSVQPQHF. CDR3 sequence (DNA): TGTGCCAGCAGCGCGGACAGTGTCCAGCCCCAGCATTTT.

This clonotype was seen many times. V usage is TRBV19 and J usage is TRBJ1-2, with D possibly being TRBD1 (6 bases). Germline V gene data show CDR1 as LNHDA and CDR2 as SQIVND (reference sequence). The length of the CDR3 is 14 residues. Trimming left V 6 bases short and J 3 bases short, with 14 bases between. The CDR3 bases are TGTGCCAGTAGCCAACAGGGTTATGACTATGGCTACACCTTC. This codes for CASSQQGYDYGYTF.

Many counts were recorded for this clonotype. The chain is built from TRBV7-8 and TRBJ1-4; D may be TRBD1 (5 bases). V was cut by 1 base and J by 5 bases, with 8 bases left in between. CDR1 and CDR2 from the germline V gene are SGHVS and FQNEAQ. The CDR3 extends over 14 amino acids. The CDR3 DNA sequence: TGTGCCAGCAGCTTAGGGGGCGCGAATGAAAAACTGTTTTTT. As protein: CASSLGGANEKLFF. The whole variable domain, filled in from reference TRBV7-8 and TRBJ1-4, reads GAGVSQSPRYKVAKRGQDVALRCDPISGHVSLFWYQQALGQGPEFLTYFQNEAQLDKSGLPSDRFFAERPEGSVSTLKIQRTQQEDSAVYLCASSLGGANEKLFFGSGTQLSVL.

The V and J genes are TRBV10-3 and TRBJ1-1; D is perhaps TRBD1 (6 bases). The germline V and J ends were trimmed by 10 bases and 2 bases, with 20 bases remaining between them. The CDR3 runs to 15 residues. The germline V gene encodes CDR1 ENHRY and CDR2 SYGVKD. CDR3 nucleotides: TGTGCCAGCTCACCATCCAGGGGAACCAACACTGAAGCTTTCTTT. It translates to CASSPSRGTNTEAFF.

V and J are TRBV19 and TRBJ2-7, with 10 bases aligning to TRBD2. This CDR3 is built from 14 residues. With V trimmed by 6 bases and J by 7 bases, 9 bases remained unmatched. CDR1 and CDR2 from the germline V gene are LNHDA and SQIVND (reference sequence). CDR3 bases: TGTGCCAGTAGCCATCTAGCGGGAGCGGGGGAGCAGTACTTC. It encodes CASSHLAGAGEQYF.

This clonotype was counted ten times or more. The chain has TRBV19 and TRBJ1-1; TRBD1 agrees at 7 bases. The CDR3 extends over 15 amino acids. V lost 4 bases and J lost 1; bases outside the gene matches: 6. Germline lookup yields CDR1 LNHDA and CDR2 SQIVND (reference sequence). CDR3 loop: CASSRIGTENTEAFF. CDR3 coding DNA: TGTGCCAGTAGTAGGATCGGGACAGAGAACACTGAAGCTTTCTTT.

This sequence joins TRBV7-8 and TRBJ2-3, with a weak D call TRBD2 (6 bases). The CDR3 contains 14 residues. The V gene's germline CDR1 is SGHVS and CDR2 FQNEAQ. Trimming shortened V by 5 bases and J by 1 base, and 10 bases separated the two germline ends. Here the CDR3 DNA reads TGTGCCAGCAGCCGAGCGGGCGGCACAGATACGCAGTATTTT. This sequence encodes CASSRAGGTDTQYF.

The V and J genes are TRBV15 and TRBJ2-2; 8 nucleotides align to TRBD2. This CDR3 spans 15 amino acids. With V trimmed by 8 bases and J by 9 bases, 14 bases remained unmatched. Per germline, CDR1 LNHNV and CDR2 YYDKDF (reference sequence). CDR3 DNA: TGTGCCACCCGGGAGGGGGTAGCGACCTTCCGGGAGCTGTTTTTT. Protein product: CATREGVATFRELFF.

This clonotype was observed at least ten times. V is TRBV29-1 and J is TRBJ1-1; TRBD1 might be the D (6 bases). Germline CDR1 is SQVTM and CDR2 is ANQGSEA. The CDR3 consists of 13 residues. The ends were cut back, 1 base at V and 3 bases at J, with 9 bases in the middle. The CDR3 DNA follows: TGCAGCGTTGAAGCAGGGGAGGACACTGAAGCTTTCTTT. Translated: CSVEAGEDTEAFF.

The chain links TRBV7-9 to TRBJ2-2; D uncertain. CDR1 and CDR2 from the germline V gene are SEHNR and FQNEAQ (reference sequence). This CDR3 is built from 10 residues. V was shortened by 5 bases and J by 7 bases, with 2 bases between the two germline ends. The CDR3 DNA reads TGTGCCAGCAGCGACGGGGAGCTGTTTTTT. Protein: CASSDGELFF.

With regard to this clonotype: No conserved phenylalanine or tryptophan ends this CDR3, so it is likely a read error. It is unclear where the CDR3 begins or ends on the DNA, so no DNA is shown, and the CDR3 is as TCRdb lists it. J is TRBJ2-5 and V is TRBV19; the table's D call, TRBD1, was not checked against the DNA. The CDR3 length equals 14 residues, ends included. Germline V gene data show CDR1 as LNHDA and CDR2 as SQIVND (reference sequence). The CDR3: CASSIGQGKETQCS.

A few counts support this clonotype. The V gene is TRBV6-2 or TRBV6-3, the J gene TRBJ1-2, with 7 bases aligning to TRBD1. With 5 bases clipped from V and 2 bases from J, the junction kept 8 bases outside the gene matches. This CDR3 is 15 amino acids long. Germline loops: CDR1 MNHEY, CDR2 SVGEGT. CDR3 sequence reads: CASSRSGQPNYGYTF. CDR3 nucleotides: TGTGCCAGCAGTCGTTCGGGACAGCCAAACTATGGCTACACCTTC.

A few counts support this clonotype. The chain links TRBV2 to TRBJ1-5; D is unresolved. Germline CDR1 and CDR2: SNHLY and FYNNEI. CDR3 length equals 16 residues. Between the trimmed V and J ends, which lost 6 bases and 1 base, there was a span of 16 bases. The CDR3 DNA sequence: TGTGCCAGCAGCCGCAGCCCCCCTTCAAGCAATCAGCCCCAGCATTTT. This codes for CASSRSPPSSNQPQHF.

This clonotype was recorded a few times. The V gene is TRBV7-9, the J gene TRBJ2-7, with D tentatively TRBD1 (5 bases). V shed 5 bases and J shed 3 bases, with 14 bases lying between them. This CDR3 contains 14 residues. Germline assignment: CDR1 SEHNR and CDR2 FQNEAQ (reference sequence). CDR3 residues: CASSPTAGFYEQYF. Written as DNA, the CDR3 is TGTGCCAGCAGCCCGACGGCAGGGTTCTACGAGCAGTACTTC.

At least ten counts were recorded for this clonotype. DNA of the CDR3: TGTGCCAGCACCCGAATCGGAGGGCTAGCTGAGACCCAGTACTTC. As protein: CASTRIGGLAETQYF. This chain connects TRBV7-2 to TRBJ2-5; weak D call: TRBD2 (6 bases). The CDR3 is 15 amino acids. Trimming left V 7 bases short and J 5 bases short, with 20 bases between. Germline V lookup: CDR1 SGHTA, CDR2 FQGNSA.

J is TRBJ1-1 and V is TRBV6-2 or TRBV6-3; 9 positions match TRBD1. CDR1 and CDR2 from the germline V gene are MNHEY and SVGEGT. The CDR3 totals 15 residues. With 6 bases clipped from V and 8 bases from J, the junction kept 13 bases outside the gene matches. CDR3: CASRPGQGRFLEAFF. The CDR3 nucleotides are TGTGCCAGCAGACCTGGACAGGGGCGATTCCTCGAAGCTTTCTTT.